These 26 T cell receptor beta chains share one sample of origin, sequenced in a study of human T cells and chemical hapten exposure. TCRdb independently ran MiXCR on the RACE reads; one entry per CDR3 protein. The sample contains tens of thousands of distinct CDR3 sequences, about 6.6% of which appear only once. Time point specified: patch test 2, 6 weeks after DPC sensitization. Treatment in this sample: therapeutic diphenylcyclopropenone sensitization with weekly scalp DPC. The sample here was whole blood, taken in connection with sensitization to the hapten diphenylcyclopropenone (DPC). Receptor source: a woman under 40 with alopecia areata. Some clones in this sample may be carry-over from other donors' samples.

This clonotype has ten or more counts. V usage is TRBV7-2 and J usage is TRBJ1-6, with D possibly TRBD1 on 6 matching bases. V was shortened by 3 bases and J by 9 bases, with 15 bases between the two germline ends. The CDR3 extends over 15 amino acids. Germline V gene data show CDR1 as SGHTA and CDR2 as FQGNSA. The CDR3, as DNA: TGTGCCAGCAGCTTCGCGGCAGGGGAGGGTTCACCCCTCCACTTT. Amino acids: CASSFAAGEGSPLHF.

The chain links TRBV20-1 to TRBJ1-1, with 8 bases aligning to TRBD1. Germline trimming cut 7 bases from V and 5 bases from J; bases unmatched to any gene: 12. Per germline, CDR1 DFQATT and CDR2 SNEGSKA (reference sequence). This CDR3 is 14 amino acids long. The CDR3 loop is CSVRDDRGKTEAFF. CDR3 DNA: TGCAGTGTTAGGGACGACAGGGGTAAGACTGAAGCTTTCTTT.

This clonotype showed up many times. The chain employs TRBV10-3 and TRBJ2-5; TRBD2 matches 11 bases. The V segment lost 3 bases and the J segment 1 base; nucleotides outside the gene matches: 4. There are 16 residues in the CDR3. CDR1 is ENHRY, CDR2 SYGVKD, per germline. In DNA form, the CDR3 reads TGTGCCATCAGTGATTCTAGCGGGGGGCCCCAAGAGACCCAGTACTTC. This gives the protein CAISDSSGGPQETQYF.

This clonotype was observed at least ten times. V gene TRBV7-9 combines with J gene TRBJ2-1; D is perhaps TRBD1 or TRBD2 (6 bases each). The CDR3 totals 11 residues. V lost 10 bases and J lost 12, with 16 bases in between. Germline loops: CDR1 SEHNR, CDR2 FQNEAQ (reference sequence). In nucleotides, the CDR3 is TGTGCCATCCTTAGGGGGGTTGGGCAGTTCTTC. Amino acid sequence: CAILRGVGQFF.

At least ten counts were recorded for this clonotype. The J gene is TRBJ1-2, the V gene TRBV7-9; D is unresolved. CDR1 SEHNR and CDR2 FQNEAQ come from the germline V gene (reference sequence). The V end lost 3 bases, the J end lost 8 bases, and 7 bases lay between the germline ends. The CDR3 runs to 11 residues. Here the CDR3 DNA reads TGTGCCAGCAGCTTTGGCAGGGGCTACACCTTC. Translation: CASSFGRGYTF.

This clonotype has just a few counts. V usage is TRBV5-4 and J usage is TRBJ2-1; weak D call: TRBD1 (7 bases). The CDR3 contains 15 residues. The germline V gene encodes CDR1 SGHNT and CDR2 YYREEE (reference sequence). V was cut by 1 base and J by 6 bases, with 14 bases left in between. The CDR3 reads CASSLPGGPSNEQFF. CDR3 bases: TGTGCCAGCAGCTTGCCAGGGGGGCCTTCCAATGAGCAGTTCTTC. The whole variable domain, remainder taken from reference TRBV5-4 and TRBJ2-1, is ETGVTQSPTHLIKTRGQQVTLRCSSQSGHNTVSWYQQALGQGPQFIFQYYREEENGRGNFPPRFSGLQFPNYSSELNVNALELDDSALYLCASSLPGGPSNEQFFGPGTRLTVL.

This clonotype was found a few times. The CDR3 coding sequence is TGTGCCAGCAGTTCCGTTTTCCGGGGACACTCTTCTGGGGCCAACGTCCTGACTTTC. This gives the protein CASSSVFRGHSSGANVLTF. The J gene is TRBJ2-6, the V gene TRBV6-2 or TRBV6-3; D may be TRBD1 (6 bases). The CDR3 sequence is 19 residues long. Deletions cut 4 bases from V and 1 base from J, with 20 bases between. The germline V gene has CDR1 MNHEY and CDR2 SVGEGT.

This clonotype showed up many times. This chain connects TRBV12-3 or TRBV12-4 to TRBJ1-2, with a tentative D call TRBD1 (6 bases). Trimming took off 3 bases at V and 8 bases at J, with 13 bases between the two ends. The CDR3 runs 13 residues. The CDR3 sequence: CASSLGARLGYTF. The CDR3 coding sequence is TGTGCCAGCAGTTTGGGGGCTCGGCTGGGCTACACCTTC.

The chain employs TRBV7-9 and TRBJ2-3, with 7 bases fitting TRBD1. Looked up from germline, CDR1 is SEHNR and CDR2 is FQNEAQ (reference sequence). The V and J ends lost 1 base and 0 bases, in that order; junction bases with no gene match: 7. The CDR3 is made up of 17 amino acids. The CDR3 here is CASSLGLTGASTDTQYF. In DNA, the CDR3 is TGTGCCAGCAGCTTAGGTCTCACAGGGGCCAGCACAGATACGCAGTATTTT.

The DNA of the CDR3 is TGTGCCAGCAGTTCAAAGGGAACTAGCACAGATACGCAGTATTTT. Translated: CASSSKGTSTDTQYF. The J gene is TRBJ2-3, the V gene TRBV27; D is undetermined. In germline, CDR1 is MNHEY, CDR2 SMNVEV (reference sequence). Trimming pared 4 bases from V and 0 bases from J, leaving 11 bases between. CDR3 size: 15 residues.

In its sample, this clonotype was seen many times. The rearrangement uses TRBV15 and TRBJ2-7; 7 bases line up with TRBD2. V lost 9 bases, J lost 0 bases, and 11 bases stayed unmatched. The CDR3 consists of 15 residues. Germline V gene sequence: CDR1 LNHNV, CDR2 YYDKDF (reference sequence). CDR3 nucleotide sequence: TGTGCCACAAATACCGACGGGGGGAGCTCCTACGAGCAGTACTTC. Translating gives CATNTDGGSSYEQYF.

On this clonotype: This may come from a read error, since a much larger clone is one base off. In this CDR3 the conserved last residue, phenylalanine or tryptophan, is missing, so a read error is likely. The CDR3 loop reads CACILQSGRVSAAFI. CDR3 in DNA: TGTGCCTGTATCCTCCAGTCGGGTAGGGTTTCGGCAGCTTTCATT. The J gene is TRBJ1-1, the V gene TRBV30, with no clear D. V dropped 6 bases and J dropped 10 bases, with 27 bases sitting between them. The CDR3 has 15 residues. Germline loops: CDR1 GTSNPN, CDR2 SVGIG (reference sequence).

The V call is TRBV27, the J call TRBJ2-7; 8 bases line up with TRBD1. CDR3 length: 14 amino acids. Germline-derived CDR1 and CDR2 are MNHEY and SMNVEV (reference sequence). V trimming: 6 bases; J trimming: 5 bases; junction bases outside the gene matches: 9. CDR3 in DNA: TGTGCCAGCAGAATAACAGGGGGAAGGGACGAGCAGTACTTC. Its translation: CASRITGGRDEQYF.

The rearrangement uses TRBV20-1 and TRBJ2-3; D not certain. Germline-derived CDR1 and CDR2 are DFQATT and SNEGSKA (reference sequence). The CDR3 is 16 amino acids. V shed 0 bases and J shed 4 bases, with 17 bases lying between them. Here the CDR3 DNA reads TGCAGTGCTAGAGATCGGCGAGGTTGGCCGGCAGATACGCAGTATTTT. Translating gives CSARDRRGWPADTQYF.

This clonotype was observed at least ten times. The V gene is TRBV6-1, the J gene TRBJ1-6; D not resolved. V shed 0 bases and J shed 8 bases, with 5 bases lying between them. This CDR3 spans 13 amino acids. Germline V CDR1 and CDR2: MNHNS, SASEGT. The CDR3 DNA reads TGTGCCAGCAGTGAAGCGAATGATTCACCCCTCCACTTT. Encoded protein: CASSEANDSPLHF.

This clonotype was observed a few times. The V and J genes are TRBV12-3 or TRBV12-4 and TRBJ1-1; weak D call: TRBD1 (6 bases). Between the trimmed V and J ends, which lost 3 bases and 0 bases, there was a span of 17 bases. The length of the CDR3 is 17 residues. The DNA of the CDR3 is TGTGCCAGCAGTTTTTACGGGGGCGCGGGGTTGAACACTGAAGCTTTCTTT. This gives the protein CASSFYGGAGLNTEAFF.

This clonotype was detected many times. The chain has TRBV27 and TRBJ2-7; 8 positions agree with TRBD2. After removal of 2 bases from V and 2 bases from J, the junction contained 17 bases not matched to a gene. The CDR3 loop spans 19 amino acids. Germline-derived CDR1 and CDR2 are MNHEY and SMNVEV (reference sequence). CDR3 in amino acids: CASSLRGGSPGGTPYEQYF. The CDR3 nucleotides read TGTGCCAGCAGTTTACGAGGGGGGTCGCCGGGGGGGACGCCCTACGAGCAGTACTTC.

This clonotype was counted between two and nine times. This rearrangement joins TRBV12-3 or TRBV12-4 to TRBJ1-2, with D unresolved. Trimming took off 6 bases at V and 0 bases at J, with 14 bases between the two ends. The CDR3 contains 15 residues. The CDR3 DNA reads as TGTGCCAGCAGCCCCCGGGTAGCAACTAACTATGGCTACACCTTC. It encodes CASSPRVATNYGYTF.

This clonotype occurred many times. The chain links TRBV5-6 to TRBJ2-5, with TRBD2 as a possible D gene (5 bases). Trimming removed 3 bases from V and 7 bases from J, with 16 bases in between. This CDR3 spans 14 amino acids. Germline assignment: CDR1 SGHDT and CDR2 YYEEEE. In DNA, the CDR3 is TGTGCCAGCAGCTCCCTGGGGTCCGGAGGGACCCAGTACTTC. This gives the protein CASSSLGSGGTQYF.

There are many counts of this clonotype. The rearrangement joins TRBV20-1 to TRBJ2-7; tentative D call: TRBD2 (6 bases). CDR1 is DFQATT and CDR2 is SNEGSKA in the germline V gene (reference sequence). V lost 3 bases and J 5 bases, leaving 20 bases between the germline ends. The CDR3 is 15 amino acids. Here the CDR3 DNA reads TGCAGTGCTAGCGAGGGAGGTAATCCCCGTGACGAGCAGTACTTC. Encoded protein: CSASEGGNPRDEQYF.

A few counts support this clonotype. CDR3 bases: TGTGCCAGCAAGCTTGGGGCTGGGGCCAACGTCCTGACTTTC. Protein sequence: CASKLGAGANVLTF. This chain uses TRBV7-9 with TRBJ2-6; no firm D call. Germline V gene sequence: CDR1 SEHNR, CDR2 FQNEAQ (reference sequence). Trimming cost V 7 bases and J 2 bases, with 9 bases left between them. The CDR3 contains 14 residues.

This clonotype has more than one count but fewer than ten. V gene TRBV5-1 combines with J gene TRBJ1-2; D remains unclear. V gave up 4 bases and J gave up 5 bases, with 12 bases separating them. Per the germline V gene, CDR1 is SGHRS and CDR2 is YFSETQ. This CDR3 is built from 13 residues. This CDR3 is CASSQAPPYGYTF. CDR3 sequence (DNA): TGCGCCAGCAGCCAAGCACCGCCATATGGCTACACCTTC.

This clonotype has at least ten counts. The rearrangement uses TRBV20-1 and TRBJ1-6; the match to TRBD1 covers 8 bases. Germline CDR1 is DFQATT and CDR2 is SNEGSKA (reference sequence). The CDR3 contains 14 residues. Unmatched junction bases numbered 3, after V lost 3 bases and J lost 5 bases. The CDR3 sequence: CSARQGADNSPLHF. For the CDR3, the DNA is TGCAGTGCTAGGCAGGGGGCCGATAATTCACCCCTCCACTTT.

This clonotype was counted ten times or more. This chain links TRBV5-1 with TRBJ2-3; weak D call: TRBD1 (6 bases). Germline V gene data show CDR1 as SGHRS and CDR2 as YFSETQ. V shed 2 bases and J shed 2 bases, with 9 bases lying between them. The CDR3 is made up of 14 amino acids. The CDR3 DNA follows: TGCGCCAGCAGCTTTGGACAGACCACAGATACGCAGTATTTT. Translating it yields CASSFGQTTDTQYF. Full variable domain (outside the CDR3, taken from reference TRBV5-1 and TRBJ2-3): KAGVTQTPRYLIKTRGQQVTLSCSPISGHRSVSWYQQTPGQGLQFLFEYFSETQRNKGNFPGRFSGRQFSNSRSEMNVSTLELGDSALYLCASSFGQTTDTQYFGPGTRLTVL.

This sequence joins TRBV2 and TRBJ1-5; D unclear. Between the trimmed V and J ends, which lost 0 bases and 9 bases, there was a span of 9 bases. From germline, CDR1 is SNHLY and CDR2 FYNNEI. The CDR3 is 13 residues long. The CDR3: CASSEARVWPQHF. CDR3 bases: TGTGCCAGCAGTGAAGCCCGCGTATGGCCCCAGCATTTT.

This clonotype has a count of ten or more. This chain joins TRBV12-3 or TRBV12-4 and TRBJ2-2; D possibly corresponds to TRBD1 (6 bases). CDR3 length equals 14 residues. The V and J ends lost 6 bases and 6 bases respectively, with 14 bases between them. The CDR3 sequence: CASRTGNEAGELFF. The CDR3 DNA follows: TGTGCCAGCAGAACAGGGAACGAGGCCGGGGAGCTGTTTTTT.